This T cell receptor (beta chain) was retrieved from a study of identical twins. Template switching, a step in the protocol, added a universal primer site, and cDNA carried unique molecular identifiers. TCRdb re-called the 5' RACE reads through MiXCR, storing one row per CDR3 protein. Altogether fewer than 500,000 distinct CDR3 sequences are present, approximately 25% being singletons, with the ten largest covering 2.5% to 3.5%. This clonotype appeared a few times. CDR1 DFQATT and CDR2 SNEGSKA come from the germline V gene (reference sequence). V was clipped by 0 bases and J by 3 bases, with 3 bases between them. This CDR3 has 11 amino acids. These data were also reused for a study on T cells expressing NK-cell markers. This second study says: CD8+ T cells in 5 or 6 donors included dominant NKG2C+ clonotypes at about 1.0-7.5%.

Source material: CD4+ T cells sorted from blood. The chain carries TRBV20-1 and TRBJ2-7; no reliable D call. The sequence was collected from a woman between 18 and 29 years old in good health. CDR3 sequence reads: CSARENYEQYF. CDR3 nucleotides: TGCAGTGCTAGAGAGAACTACGAGCAGTACTTC.